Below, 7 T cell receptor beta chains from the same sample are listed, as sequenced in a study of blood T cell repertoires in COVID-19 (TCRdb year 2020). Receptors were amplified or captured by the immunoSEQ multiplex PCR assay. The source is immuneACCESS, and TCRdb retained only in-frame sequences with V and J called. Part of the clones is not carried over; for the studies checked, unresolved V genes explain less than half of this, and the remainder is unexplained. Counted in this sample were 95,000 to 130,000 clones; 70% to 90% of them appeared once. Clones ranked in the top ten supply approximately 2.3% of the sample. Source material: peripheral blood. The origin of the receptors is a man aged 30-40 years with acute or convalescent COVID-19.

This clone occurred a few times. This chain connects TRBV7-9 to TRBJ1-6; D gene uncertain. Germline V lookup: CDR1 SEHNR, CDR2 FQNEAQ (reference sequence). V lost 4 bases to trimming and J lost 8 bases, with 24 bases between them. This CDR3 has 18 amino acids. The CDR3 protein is CASSSRLVDGNGDSPLHF. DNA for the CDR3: TGTGCCAGCAGCTCTCGACTCGTAGACGGGAATGGGGATTCACCCCTCCACTTT.

The CDR3 here is CASSVGQTYYGYTF. The CDR3 nucleotides are TGTGCCAGCAGCGTAGGGCAAACGTACTATGGCTACACCTTC. The chain links TRBV9 to TRBJ1-2; D is unclear. The CDR3 is 14 amino acids. Germline lookup yields CDR1 SGDLS and CDR2 YYNGEE. Trimming removed 0 bases from V and 3 bases from J, with 9 bases in between.

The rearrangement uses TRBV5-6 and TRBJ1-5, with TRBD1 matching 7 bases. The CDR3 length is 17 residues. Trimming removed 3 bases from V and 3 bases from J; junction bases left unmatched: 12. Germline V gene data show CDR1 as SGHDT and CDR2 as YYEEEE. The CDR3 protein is CASSSYTQDRYNQPQHF. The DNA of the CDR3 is TGTGCCAGCAGCTCGTATACCCAGGACAGGTACAATCAGCCCCAGCATTTT.

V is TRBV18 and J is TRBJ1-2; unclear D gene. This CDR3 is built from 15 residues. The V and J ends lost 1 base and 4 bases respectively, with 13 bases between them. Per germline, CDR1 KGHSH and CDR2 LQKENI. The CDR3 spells CASSPLFSGVYGYTF. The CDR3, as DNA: TGTGCCAGCTCACCACTGTTTTCCGGGGTCTATGGCTACACCTTC.

The CDR3 bases are TGTGCCAGCAGCTCGGGACTAGCGGGAGGAGAAGGCGGGGAGCTGTTTTTT. Its translation: CASSSGLAGGEGGELFF. This sequence joins TRBV13 and TRBJ2-2; TRBD2 aligns across 15 bases. The germline CDR1 and CDR2 sequences are PRHDT and FYEKMQ (reference sequence). The CDR3 spans 17 residues. Trimming cost V 4 bases and J 7 bases; bases outside gene matches: 7.

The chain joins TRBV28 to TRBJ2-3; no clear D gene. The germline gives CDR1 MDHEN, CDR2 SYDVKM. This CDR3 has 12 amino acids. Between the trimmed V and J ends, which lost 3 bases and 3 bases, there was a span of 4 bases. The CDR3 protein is CASSFRTDTQYF. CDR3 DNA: TGTGCCAGCAGTTTCCGGACAGATACGCAGTATTTT.

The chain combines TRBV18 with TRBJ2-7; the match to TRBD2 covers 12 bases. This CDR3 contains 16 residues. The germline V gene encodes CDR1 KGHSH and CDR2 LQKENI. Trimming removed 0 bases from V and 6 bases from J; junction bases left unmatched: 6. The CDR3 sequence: CASSPPLAGGFLEQYF. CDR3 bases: TGTGCCAGCTCACCACCACTAGCGGGGGGATTCCTCGAGCAGTACTTC.